These 15 T cell receptor beta chains came from one sample sequenced in a study of blood T cell repertoires in COVID-19. Assay: immunoSEQ multiplex PCR; the TCRdb copy retains only in-frame clones and omits some. The sample consists of about 180,000 clones, under 85% of them appearing once. What was sequenced was peripheral blood. These receptors all stem from a woman between 65 and 79 years old with COVID-19, enrolled during active disease.

J is TRBJ2-7 and V is TRBV5-4; D remains unclear. This CDR3 region has 15 residues. Germline loops: CDR1 SGHNT, CDR2 YYREEE (reference sequence). The V and J ends lost 4 bases and 3 bases respectively, with 17 bases between them. DNA of the CDR3: TGTGCCAGCAGCCCTGATGGTATGAGGTTCTACGAGCAGTACTTC. Translated: CASSPDGMRFYEQYF.

The chain joins TRBV19 to TRBJ2-3; D is possibly TRBD2 (6 bases). The CDR3 runs 14 residues. V gave up 6 bases and J gave up 3 bases, with 13 bases separating them. Germline loops: CDR1 LNHDA, CDR2 SQIVND (reference sequence). The CDR3 region is CASSRLGGTDTQYF. The CDR3 DNA reads TGTGCCAGTAGCCGGCTTGGAGGGACAGATACGCAGTATTTT.

V usage is TRBV10-3 and J usage is TRBJ2-2; 10 nucleotides line up with TRBD2. CDR1 and CDR2 from the germline V gene are ENHRY and SYGVKD. The CDR3 spans 16 residues. The trim removed 1 base at V and 6 bases at J, leaving 5 bases unmatched. The CDR3 nucleotides read TGTGCCATCAGTGAGTTTAGCGGGAGGAGTGCCGGGGAGCTGTTTTTT. It encodes CAISEFSGRSAGELFF.

The chain is built from TRBV11-2 and TRBJ2-7, with 10 bases matching TRBD1. J was trimmed by 3 bases and V by 8 bases; bases with no gene match: 10. This CDR3 has 15 amino acids. Germline V gene sequence: CDR1 SGHAT, CDR2 FQNNGV. CDR3 protein: CASSTDRGLRYEQYF. The CDR3 nucleotides read TGTGCCAGCTCGACCGACAGGGGGCTCCGCTACGAGCAGTACTTC.

This chain uses TRBV6-2 or TRBV6-3 with TRBJ1-1; the D is unclear. Per the germline V gene, CDR1 is MNHEY and CDR2 is SVGEGT. The CDR3 loop spans 15 amino acids. V was shortened by 5 bases and J by 1 base, with 14 bases between the two germline ends. The CDR3, as DNA: TGTGCCAGCAGTCGAACACCTTTTTGGAACACTGAAGCTTTCTTT. Translating gives CASSRTPFWNTEAFF.

The J gene is TRBJ2-2, the V gene TRBV27, with D possibly being TRBD2 (5 bases). Deletions cut 8 bases from V and 4 bases from J, with 17 bases between. The germline CDR1 and CDR2 sequences are MNHEY and SMNVEV (reference sequence). This CDR3 is 15 amino acids long. CDR3 protein: CASRIGRGLTGELFF. As DNA, the CDR3 is TGTGCCAGCCGCATCGGACGGGGTCTCACCGGGGAGCTGTTTTTT.

V is TRBV29-1 and J is TRBJ2-7; TRBD1 agrees at 7 bases. This CDR3 has 13 amino acids. Germline values: CDR1 SQVTM, CDR2 ANQGSEA. V trimming: 7 bases; J trimming: 2 bases; junction bases outside the gene matches: 8. The CDR3 sequence is CSAARGQPYEQYF. The CDR3 coding sequence is TGCAGCGCCGCCCGGGGACAGCCCTACGAGCAGTACTTC.

The genes are TRBV2 and TRBJ1-4; no clear D gene. Germline CDR1 and CDR2: SNHLY and FYNNEI. V lost 3 bases, J lost 7 bases, and 12 bases lay in between. The CDR3 runs to 14 residues. CDR3 amino acids: CASSDLRAFEKLFF. DNA for the CDR3: TGTGCCAGCAGTGACTTGAGGGCGTTTGAAAAACTGTTTTTT. The whole variable domain, remainder taken from reference TRBV2 and TRBJ1-4, is EPEVTQTPSHQVTQMGQEVILRCVPISNHLYFYWYRQILGQKVEFLVSFYNNEISEKSEIFDDQFSVERPDGSNFTLKIRSTKLEDSAMYFCASSDLRAFEKLFFGSGTQLSVL.

The gene calls are TRBV4-1 and TRBJ1-5; TRBD1 aligns across 7 bases. V shed 4 bases, J shed 6 bases, and the junction held 6 bases outside the gene matches. The germline gives CDR1 MGHRA, CDR2 YSYEKL. The CDR3 contains 14 residues. The DNA of the CDR3 is TGCGCCAGCAGCCCCCCAGGGGGAAGTCAGCCCCAGCATTTT. This codes for CASSPPGGSQPQHF.

The genes are TRBV2 and TRBJ2-5; D is unresolved. The germline gives CDR1 SNHLY, CDR2 FYNNEI. The CDR3 contains 14 residues. V lost 6 bases and J lost 2, with 13 bases in between. The CDR3 spells CASRPDTKQETQYF. The CDR3 coding sequence is TGTGCCAGCAGGCCCGACACCAAGCAAGAGACCCAGTACTTC.

The CDR3 DNA sequence: TGTGCCAGCAGCCTTCCAGGGGTGGATAGAGAAAAACTGTTTTTT. Amino acid sequence: CASSLPGVDREKLFF. V gene TRBV28 combines with J gene TRBJ1-4; D perhaps matches TRBD1 (6 bases). V dropped 6 bases and J dropped 8 bases, with 19 bases sitting between them. The CDR3 has 15 residues. In germline, CDR1 is MDHEN, CDR2 SYDVKM.

V is TRBV10-3 and J is TRBJ2-7; possibly TRBD2 for D (6 bases). Germline V gene lookup returns CDR1 ENHRY and CDR2 SYGVKD. CDR3 length: 14 amino acids. Deletions cut 8 bases from V and 2 bases from J, with 16 bases between. The CDR3: CAIARSGDAYEQYF. Written as DNA, the CDR3 is TGTGCCATCGCAAGGTCGGGGGACGCCTACGAGCAGTACTTC.

V gene TRBV5-4 combines with J gene TRBJ2-5; TRBD2 is a possible D gene (5 bases). Trimming pared 5 bases from V and 1 base from J, leaving 15 bases between. The CDR3 runs 15 residues. CDR1 is SGHNT and CDR2 is YYREEE in the germline V gene (reference sequence). CDR3 bases: TGTGCCAGCAGTCAATCTCCGGGATTCCAAGAGACCCAGTACTTC. It yields the protein CASSQSPGFQETQYF. The complete variable domain, with remaining parts taken from reference TRBV5-4 and TRBJ2-5, reads ETGVTQSPTHLIKTRGQQVTLRCSSQSGHNTVSWYQQALGQGPQFIFQYYREEENGRGNFPPRFSGLQFPNYSSELNVNALELDDSALYLCASSQSPGFQETQYFGPGTRLLVL.

The chain links TRBV12-3 or TRBV12-4 to TRBJ2-1; unclear D gene. V lost 3 bases and J 12 bases, leaving 9 bases between the germline ends. This CDR3 spans 11 amino acids. CDR3 nucleotides: TGTGCCAGCAGTTTTAAGACAAGGCAGTTCTTC. This codes for CASSFKTRQFF.

The rearrangement links TRBV2 to TRBJ2-3, with D tentatively TRBD2 (6 bases). Germline assignment: CDR1 SNHLY and CDR2 FYNNEI. The V end lost 10 bases, the J end lost 2 bases, and 13 bases lay between the germline ends. The CDR3 consists of 13 residues. As DNA, the CDR3 is TGTGCCATCTCGGGACTGATCACAGATACGCAGTATTTT. Amino acid sequence: CAISGLITDTQYF.